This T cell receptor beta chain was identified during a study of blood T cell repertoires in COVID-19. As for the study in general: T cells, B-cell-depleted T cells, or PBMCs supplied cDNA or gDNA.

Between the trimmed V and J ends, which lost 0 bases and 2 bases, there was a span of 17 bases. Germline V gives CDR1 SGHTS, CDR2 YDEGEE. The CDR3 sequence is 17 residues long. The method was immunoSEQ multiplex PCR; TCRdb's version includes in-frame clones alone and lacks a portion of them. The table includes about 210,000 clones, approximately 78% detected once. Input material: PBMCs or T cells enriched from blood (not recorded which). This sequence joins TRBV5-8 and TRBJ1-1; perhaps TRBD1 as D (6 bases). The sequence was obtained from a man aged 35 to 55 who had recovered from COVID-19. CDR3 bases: TGTGCCAGCAGCTTGGACAGGGATGTCTCCTTTAACACTGAAGCTTTCTTT. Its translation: CASSLDRDVSFNTEAFF.